The 22 T cell receptor beta chains reported below all come from one sample, sequenced in a study of blood T cell repertoires in COVID-19. The method was immunoSEQ multiplex PCR; TCRdb's version includes in-frame clones alone and lacks a portion of them. The sample holds about 150,000 clones; 70% to 90% are singletons and the top ten take roughly 6.4%. Sequenced material: PBMCs or T cells enriched from blood (not recorded which). Receptor source: a woman in her thirties or forties who had recovered from COVID-19.

The table lists this clone with a count of one. The rearrangement uses TRBV2 and TRBJ1-3; 7 nucleotides line up with TRBD1. Germline CDR1 is SNHLY and CDR2 is FYNNEI. The CDR3 length is 12 residues. Trimming removed 9 bases from V and 3 bases from J; junction bases left unmatched: 2. CDR3 sequence reads: CASTGDGNTIYF. DNA of the CDR3: TGTGCCAGTACAGGGGATGGAAACACCATATATTTT.

V usage is TRBV13 and J usage is TRBJ2-3, with D perhaps TRBD2 (5 bases). Trimming shortened V by 1 base and J by 5 bases, and 7 bases separated the two germline ends. In germline, CDR1 is PRHDT, CDR2 FYEKMQ (reference sequence). This CDR3 is 13 amino acids long. CDR3 DNA: TGTGCCAGCAGCTTAGCTCGGGGAGATACGCAGTATTTT. It encodes CASSLARGDTQYF.

The CDR3 DNA follows: TGTGCCTGGAGGGACAAAAGCTATGGCTACACCTTC. Translation: CAWRDKSYGYTF. V gene TRBV30 combines with J gene TRBJ1-2, with D tentatively TRBD1 (5 bases). The V end lost 3 bases, the J end lost 4 bases, and 9 bases lay between the germline ends. The CDR3 runs 12 residues. In germline, CDR1 is GTSNPN, CDR2 SVGIG (reference sequence).

The rearrangement links TRBV27 to TRBJ2-5; D is uncertain. The germline V gene has CDR1 MNHEY and CDR2 SMNVEV (reference sequence). V was clipped by 4 bases and J by 0 bases, with 6 bases between them. The CDR3 has 13 residues. As DNA, the CDR3 is TGTGCCAGCAGTTCCCCAAACCAAGAGACCCAGTACTTC. This gives the protein CASSSPNQETQYF.

On this clone itself: This CDR3 is also generated by other DNA sequences in the sample. This rearrangement joins TRBV5-8 to TRBJ2-1; 8 nucleotides agree with TRBD1. V was clipped by 4 bases and J by 4 bases; unmatched bases: 7. CDR1 is SGHTS and CDR2 is YDEGEE in the germline V gene. The CDR3 extends over 15 amino acids. CDR3: CASSLQGGSYNEQFF. The CDR3 nucleotides read TGTGCCAGCAGCCTACAGGGGGGCTCTTACAATGAGCAGTTCTTC.

This chain connects TRBV9 to TRBJ1-1; 9 bases match TRBD1. The germline CDR1 and CDR2 sequences are SGDLS and YYNGEE. The CDR3 length is 15 residues. The junction had 8 bases not matched to a gene; V was cut back by 3 bases and J by 5 bases. Written as DNA, the CDR3 is TGTGCCAGCAGCGAGCACAGGGGGCGAGAGACTGAAGCTTTCTTT. This sequence encodes CASSEHRGRETEAFF.

V is TRBV3-1 (or the pseudogene TRBV3-2) and J is TRBJ2-7; the match to TRBD1 covers 9 bases. Germline V gene sequence: CDR1 LGHDT, CDR2 YNNKEL (reference sequence). The CDR3 extends over 14 amino acids. Trimming removed 4 bases from V and 2 bases from J; junction bases left unmatched: 3. The DNA for the CDR3 is TGTGCCAGCAGCCCCGGACAGGGGACCTACGAGCAGTACTTC. This gives the protein CASSPGQGTYEQYF.

The chain has TRBV7-8 and TRBJ1-1; the D gene is possibly TRBD1 (5 bases). The CDR3 is 14 amino acids. V was cut by 5 bases and J by 4 bases, with 14 bases left in between. Germline V gene data show CDR1 as SGHVS and CDR2 as FQNEAQ. For the CDR3, the DNA is TGTGCCAGCAGCCCCCGCAGGGCGCGCACTGAAGCTTTCTTT. Encoded protein: CASSPRRARTEAFF.

The V call is TRBV4-2, the J call TRBJ2-7; 16 nucleotides agree with TRBD2. Germline values: CDR1 LGHNA, CDR2 YNFKEQ. V gave up 4 bases and J gave up 4 bases; unmatched junction bases: 4. The CDR3 is 16 amino acids. This chain's CDR3 is CASSLGTSGGEYEQYF. The CDR3 DNA is TGTGCCAGCAGCCTTGGGACTAGCGGGGGGGAATACGAGCAGTACTTC.

The chain combines TRBV14 with TRBJ2-5; a possible D gene is TRBD2 (6 bases). This CDR3 has 14 amino acids. The germline CDR1 and CDR2 sequences are SGHDN and FVKESK. Trimming left V 4 bases short and J 5 bases short, with 14 bases between. The CDR3 reads CASSLGLGTETQYF. DNA for the CDR3: TGTGCCAGCAGCCTGGGACTCGGGACGGAGACCCAGTACTTC.

The rearrangement links TRBV11-2 to TRBJ1-5; D remains unclear. The germline V gene has CDR1 SGHAT and CDR2 FQNNGV. Between the trimmed V and J ends, which lost 1 base and 5 bases, there was a span of 6 bases. The CDR3 sequence is 13 residues long. CDR3 region: CASSLGRDQPQHF. The CDR3 DNA reads TGTGCCAGCAGCTTAGGACGGGATCAGCCCCAGCATTTT.

The CDR3 DNA reads as TGTGCCAGCAGTCCCTCGCCGGGGAACACTGAAGCTTTCTTT. Its protein product is CASSPSPGNTEAFF. V gene TRBV9 combines with J gene TRBJ1-1; D not resolved. V lost 5 bases and J 1 base, leaving 12 bases between the germline ends. The CDR3 has 14 residues. Germline loops: CDR1 SGDLS, CDR2 YYNGEE.

The CDR3 bases are TGTGCCAGCAGCCAACAGGTGAACAACTATGGCTACACCTTC. This encodes CASSQQVNNYGYTF. The chain combines TRBV14 with TRBJ1-2, with D unresolved. Looked up from germline, CDR1 is SGHDN and CDR2 is FVKESK. Trimming removed 2 bases at V and 2 bases at J, with 9 bases between. This CDR3 is 14 amino acids long. Full variable domain (outside the CDR3, taken from reference TRBV14 and TRBJ1-2): EAGVTQFPSHSVIEKGQTVTLRCDPISGHDNLYWYRRVMGKEIKFLLHFVKESKQDESGMPNNRFLAERTGGTYSTLKVQPAELEDSGVYFCASSQQVNNYGYTFGSGTRLTVV.

In this sample, this clone turned up a few times. The gene calls are TRBV6-1 and TRBJ2-7; 9 positions agree with TRBD2. The CDR3 length is 15 residues. Germline loops: CDR1 MNHNS, CDR2 SASEGT. With V trimmed by 0 bases and J by 1 base, 1 base remained unmatched. CDR3 nucleotide sequence: TGTGCCAGCAGTGAAGCGCTAGCGGGATCCTACGAGCAGTACTTC. It codes for CASSEALAGSYEQYF.

The V gene is TRBV2, the J gene TRBJ2-1; D remains unclear. Trimming took 0 bases from V and 8 from J, leaving 14 bases between them. This CDR3 spans 15 amino acids. The V gene's germline CDR1 is SNHLY and CDR2 FYNNEI. In DNA, the CDR3 is TGTGCCAGCAGTGAAGCGGTGGCGGTTGGCCATGAGCAGTTCTTC. Translation gives CASSEAVAVGHEQFF.

The chain employs TRBV5-1 and TRBJ2-3, with 9 bases aligning to TRBD2. Germline values: CDR1 SGHRS, CDR2 YFSETQ. The CDR3 is 17 amino acids. Trimming at V came to 4 bases and at J to 1 base, leaving 10 bases not matched to a gene. CDR3 amino acids: CASSRSSTSGGTDTQYF. CDR3 nucleotide sequence: TGCGCCAGCAGCCGGAGCTCGACTAGCGGAGGCACAGATACGCAGTATTTT.

The chain links TRBV20-1 to TRBJ2-3, with 7 bases aligning to TRBD2. Losses at the gene ends were 3 bases for V and 0 bases for J; bases not matched to a gene: 24. Germline lookup yields CDR1 DFQATT and CDR2 SNEGSKA (reference sequence). The CDR3 is 21 amino acids. The CDR3 reads CSASSPFGPWEGALSTDTQYF. As DNA, the CDR3 is TGCAGTGCTAGTAGTCCATTTGGCCCGTGGGAGGGAGCCCTGAGCACAGATACGCAGTATTTT.

The chain employs TRBV6-4 and TRBJ1-1, with 7 bases fitting TRBD1. V shed 1 base, J shed 4 bases, and the junction held 15 bases outside the gene matches. The CDR3 extends over 18 amino acids. Per germline, CDR1 MRHNA and CDR2 SNTAGT. CDR3 DNA sequence: TGTGCCAGCAGTGACTTAGACAGGGTACGATTGGGTCGCACTGAAGCTTTCTTT. Translated, it gives CASSDLDRVRLGRTEAFF.

The rearrangement uses TRBV3-1 (or the pseudogene TRBV3-2) and TRBJ2-7, with 12 bases fitting TRBD1. Germline CDR1 is LGHDT and CDR2 is YNNKEL (reference sequence). There are 15 residues in the CDR3. Losses at the gene ends were 3 bases for V and 6 bases for J; bases not matched to a gene: 6. CDR3 in DNA: TGTGCCAGCAGCCAGGGGACAGGGGGCGTCTCCGAGCAGTACTTC. Translating gives CASSQGTGGVSEQYF.

The rearrangement uses TRBV27 and TRBJ2-5, with TRBD2 matching over 11 bases. Trimming cost V 6 bases and J 5 bases; bases outside gene matches: 2. Germline V gene sequence: CDR1 MNHEY, CDR2 SMNVEV (reference sequence). The CDR3 has 13 residues. CDR3 DNA: TGTGCCAGCAGGATAGCGGGAGGGGAGACCCAGTACTTC. Protein: CASRIAGGETQYF.

The chain joins TRBV19 to TRBJ2-1, with 8 positions matching TRBD2. The germline CDR1 and CDR2 sequences are LNHDA and SQIVND (reference sequence). The ends lost 8 bases at V and 10 bases at J; junction bases unmatched: 10. The CDR3 totals 13 residues. The CDR3 sequence: CASDPGRAGEQFF. CDR3 sequence (DNA): TGTGCCAGTGACCCCGGGAGGGCTGGGGAGCAGTTCTTC.

The chain uses TRBV14 and TRBJ2-7, with 8 bases identical to TRBD2. Germline loops: CDR1 SGHDN, CDR2 FVKESK. V shed 1 base, J shed 3 bases, and the junction held 5 bases outside the gene matches. The CDR3 length is 15 residues. CDR3 DNA sequence: TGTGCCAGCAGCCAAGGAACCGGGAGGGTCTACGAGCAGTACTTC. Protein sequence: CASSQGTGRVYEQYF.